The entry below gives a single T cell receptor (beta chain) sequence along with its context. Its antigen is currently unknown. This entry is derived from a study of T cells in narcolepsy. Assay: immunoSEQ multiplex PCR; the TCRdb copy retains only in-frame clones and omits some. The sample carries more than 20,000 clones, around 85% recorded once. Germline V CDR1 and CDR2: KGHSH, LQKENI. This CDR3 comprises 13 residues. V was pared by 2 bases and J by 9 bases, with 11 bases between. Study outcomes and limitations: No autoreactive T cell clone sequences appeared in some memory CD4+ repertoires. Autoreactive clonotypes reportedly recurred in blood of same and different patients, not controls.

The receptor was isolated from a human donor in good health. The material sequenced was memory (CD45RA-) CD4+ T cells from blood. The chain recombines TRBV18 with TRBJ2-1; D tentatively reads TRBD1 or TRBD2 (5 bases each). Here the CDR3 reads CASSPRDGFEQFF. In nucleotides, the CDR3 is TGTGCCAGCTCACCAAGGGACGGTTTTGAGCAGTTCTTC.